The 21 T cell receptor beta chains below all came from one sample that was sequenced in a study of OX40 agonist ivuxolimab in advanced cancers. Measured with immunoSEQ multiplex PCR; TCRdb has only the in-frame clones, and not every one. The sample has 100,000 or so clones; roughly 87% are singletons. The starting material was CD4+ or CD8+ T cells sorted from blood, obtained in a trial of the OX40 agonist ivuxolimab. These receptors were collected from an adult with an advanced solid tumor such as melanoma, head and neck, liver or kidney cancer.

The V gene is TRBV30, the J gene TRBJ2-3; D might be TRBD1 (6 bases). The CDR3 sequence is 14 residues long. V shed 5 bases and J shed 0 bases, with 12 bases lying between them. The V gene's germline CDR1 is GTSNPN and CDR2 SVGIG (reference sequence). CDR3 sequence (DNA): TGTGCCTGGGATGGGGGCCTTAGCACAGATACGCAGTATTTT. Translating gives CAWDGGLSTDTQYF.

The chain combines TRBV30 with TRBJ2-7; D remains ambiguous. The CDR3 extends over 12 amino acids. V lost 2 bases, J lost 2 bases, and 7 bases lay in between. The germline V gene has CDR1 GTSNPN and CDR2 SVGIG (reference sequence). CDR3 DNA sequence: TGTGCCTGGAGTTATCATGCCTACGAGCAGTACTTC. It yields the protein CAWSYHAYEQYF.

The genes are TRBV2 and TRBJ2-7; D is undetermined. V lost 4 bases and J 3 bases, leaving 7 bases between the germline ends. This CDR3 has 12 residues. Germline values: CDR1 SNHLY, CDR2 FYNNEI. Here the CDR3 DNA reads TGTGCCAGCAGTGCAGCGCGCTACGAGCAGTACTTC. It yields the protein CASSAARYEQYF. The variable domain in full, with the rest retrieved from reference TRBV2 and TRBJ2-7, is EPEVTQTPSHQVTQMGQEVILRCVPISNHLYFYWYRQILGQKVEFLVSFYNNEISEKSEIFDDQFSVERPDGSNFTLKIRSTKLEDSAMYFCASSAARYEQYFGPGTRLTVT.

This chain uses TRBV7-2 with TRBJ2-1; D remains unclear. The CDR3 is 15 residues long. The germline V and J ends were trimmed by 1 base and 6 bases, with 13 bases remaining between them. From germline, CDR1 is SGHTA and CDR2 FQGNSA. CDR3 nucleotide sequence: TGTGCCAGCAGCTTAGAATGGTTGGCATTCAATGAGCAGTTCTTC. Encoded protein: CASSLEWLAFNEQFF.

This clone was recorded once. V is TRBV28 and J is TRBJ1-1; no clear D gene. The ends were cut back, 10 bases at V and 0 bases at J, with 12 bases in the middle. Germline V gene lookup returns CDR1 MDHEN and CDR2 SYDVKM. There are 13 residues in the CDR3. CDR3 residues: CAIRGTMNTEAFF. CDR3 sequence (DNA): TGTGCCATCAGAGGAACCATGAACACTGAAGCTTTCTTT.

This rearrangement joins TRBV7-6 to TRBJ2-2; D may be TRBD1 (6 bases). Trimming pared 1 base from V and 4 bases from J, leaving 10 bases between. This CDR3 is built from 15 residues. Germline V gene sequence: CDR1 SGHVS, CDR2 FNYEAQ. The CDR3 nucleotides read TGTGCCAGCAGCTTAGAGTGGGGGCCCACCGGGGAGCTGTTTTTT. This encodes CASSLEWGPTGELFF.

This clone appeared a few times. The genes are TRBV10-3 and TRBJ2-3; 7 nucleotides line up with TRBD2. Losses at the gene ends were 10 bases for V and 2 bases for J; bases not matched to a gene: 18. CDR1 is ENHRY and CDR2 is SYGVKD in the germline V gene. The CDR3 has 17 residues. The CDR3 sequence: CATRALAANKHTDTQYF. In DNA form, the CDR3 reads TGTGCCACCCGGGCTCTAGCGGCCAATAAACACACAGATACGCAGTATTTT.

This rearrangement joins TRBV5-6 to TRBJ1-2; possibly TRBD1 for D (5 bases). Trimming took 0 bases from V and 2 from J, leaving 8 bases between them. CDR3 size: 14 residues. Per germline, CDR1 SGHDT and CDR2 YYEEEE. This chain's CDR3 is CASSLVGQNYGYTF. Here the CDR3 DNA reads TGTGCCAGCAGCTTGGTGGGGCAGAACTATGGCTACACCTTC.

This clone occurred once. CDR3 amino acids: CASKILAAGGDTQYF. The CDR3 DNA reads as TGTGCCAGTAAAATACTAGCGGCGGGAGGAGATACGCAGTATTTT. The chain links TRBV19 to TRBJ2-3, with 8 nucleotides matching TRBD2. Per the germline V gene, CDR1 is LNHDA and CDR2 is SQIVND (reference sequence). The CDR3 is 15 residues long. Trimming at V came to 7 bases and at J to 5 bases, leaving 11 bases not matched to a gene.

CDR3 DNA: TGTGCCATCGGAGCGGGACAGGGGCCTGCTAACTATGGCTACACCTTC. It specifies CAIGAGQGPANYGYTF. V is TRBV10-3 and J is TRBJ1-2; 10 bases match TRBD1. Germline CDR1 and CDR2: ENHRY and SYGVKD. The CDR3 contains 16 residues. The J segment lost 0 bases and the V segment lost 8 bases, leaving 9 bases of the junction unmatched.

The gene calls are TRBV6-6 and TRBJ2-7, with D possibly matching TRBD1 (6 bases). The ends were cut back, 5 bases at V and 2 bases at J, with 7 bases in the middle. Looked up from germline, CDR1 is MNHNY and CDR2 is SVGAGI (reference sequence). The CDR3 is 12 residues long. CDR3 nucleotides: TGTGCCAGCAGTAGGACAGCCTACGAGCAGTACTTC. This translates into CASSRTAYEQYF.

This chain joins TRBV5-1 and TRBJ2-2, with D possibly being TRBD1 (5 bases). The CDR3 extends over 13 amino acids. From germline, CDR1 is SGHRS and CDR2 YFSETQ. V shed 5 bases and J shed 5 bases, with 10 bases lying between them. The CDR3 DNA reads TGCGCCAGCAGAACAGGTCGGACCGGGGAGCTGTTTTTT. As protein: CASRTGRTGELFF.

This rearrangement joins TRBV11-3 to TRBJ2-3, with TRBD2 as a possible D gene (6 bases). This CDR3 comprises 15 residues. CDR1 and CDR2 (germline): SGHNT, YENEEA. Trimming took 3 bases from V and 4 from J, leaving 14 bases between them. In nucleotides, the CDR3 is TGTGCCAGCAGCTTGGGGCGGGGTGGATCAGATACGCAGTATTTT. It translates to CASSLGRGGSDTQYF.

The chain joins TRBV19 to TRBJ1-2, with 8 bases aligning to TRBD1. This CDR3 comprises 13 residues. From germline, CDR1 is LNHDA and CDR2 SQIVND (reference sequence). With 4 bases clipped from V and 11 bases from J, the junction kept 9 bases outside the gene matches. The DNA for the CDR3 is TGTGCCAGTAGTACCCCCCGGACAGGGAATTACACCTTC. Protein product: CASSTPRTGNYTF.

The CDR3 DNA is TGTGCCAGCTCAGGCCAGGGGGCAACTAATGAAAAACTGTTTTTT. Its translation is CASSGQGATNEKLFF. The chain combines TRBV18 with TRBJ1-4; 7 positions match TRBD1. Trimming took 5 bases from V and 0 from J; bases not matched to a gene: 3. CDR3 length: 15 amino acids. Germline lookup yields CDR1 KGHSH and CDR2 LQKENI.

The CDR3 DNA reads as TGTGCCAGCACGGACAGGCAAGAGACCCAGTACTTC. Protein: CASTDRQETQYF. The chain couples TRBV6-1 to TRBJ2-5; 7 bases fit TRBD1. The germline CDR1 and CDR2 sequences are MNHNS and SASEGT. The V segment lost 7 bases and the J segment 2 bases; nucleotides outside the gene matches: 1. The CDR3 spans 12 residues.

The rearrangement joins TRBV5-1 to TRBJ1-2; D remains unclear. The germline CDR1 and CDR2 sequences are SGHRS and YFSETQ. This CDR3 region has 13 residues. The germline V and J ends were trimmed by 4 bases and 3 bases, with 10 bases remaining between them. CDR3 bases: TGCGCCAGCAGCCCGACATTTGACTATGGCTACACCTTC. Amino acid sequence: CASSPTFDYGYTF. The full variable domain, its missing parts supplied by reference TRBV5-1 and TRBJ1-2, is KAGVTQTPRYLIKTRGQQVTLSCSPISGHRSVSWYQQTPGQGLQFLFEYFSETQRNKGNFPGRFSGRQFSNSRSEMNVSTLELGDSALYLCASSPTFDYGYTFGSGTRLTVV.

The rearrangement links TRBV28 to TRBJ1-5; D is undetermined. V was shortened by 3 bases and J by 4 bases, with 7 bases between the two germline ends. This CDR3 contains 13 residues. CDR1 MDHEN and CDR2 SYDVKM come from the germline V gene. The CDR3 spells CASSLGSNQPQHF. The CDR3 DNA reads TGTGCCAGCAGTTTGGGGTCTAATCAGCCCCAGCATTTT. Full variable domain (rest looked up from reference TRBV28 and TRBJ1-5): DVKVTQSSRYLVKRTGEKVFLECVQDMDHENMFWYRQDPGLGLRLIYFSYDVKMKEKGDIPEGYSVSREKKERFSLILESASTNQTSMYLCASSLGSNQPQHFGDGTRLSIL.

The J gene is TRBJ1-1, the V gene TRBV5-6, with TRBD1 matching 8 bases. Germline V CDR1 and CDR2: SGHDT, YYEEEE. The CDR3 sequence is 15 residues long. J was trimmed by 2 bases and V by 4 bases; bases with no gene match: 7. CDR3 loop: CASSGQGFFNTEAFF. Here the CDR3 DNA reads TGTGCCAGCAGCGGACAGGGCTTTTTCAACACTGAAGCTTTCTTT.

The chain carries TRBV6-6 and TRBJ2-7, with unresolved D. CDR3 size: 13 residues. V lost 2 bases and J 0 bases, leaving 5 bases between the germline ends. Germline V lookup: CDR1 MNHNY, CDR2 SVGAGI (reference sequence). The CDR3 DNA follows: TGTGCCAGCAGTTACGCGGACTCCTACGAGCAGTACTTC. Its protein product is CASSYADSYEQYF.

The rearrangement links TRBV4-1 to TRBJ2-2; D is ambiguous. The V gene's germline CDR1 is MGHRA and CDR2 YSYEKL. Trimming removed 1 base from V and 6 bases from J, with 15 bases in between. CDR3 length: 16 residues. The CDR3 region has the DNA TGCGCCAGCAGCCAAGTCACCCTTCTGGACGCCGGGGAGCTGTTTTTT. Protein sequence: CASSQVTLLDAGELFF.